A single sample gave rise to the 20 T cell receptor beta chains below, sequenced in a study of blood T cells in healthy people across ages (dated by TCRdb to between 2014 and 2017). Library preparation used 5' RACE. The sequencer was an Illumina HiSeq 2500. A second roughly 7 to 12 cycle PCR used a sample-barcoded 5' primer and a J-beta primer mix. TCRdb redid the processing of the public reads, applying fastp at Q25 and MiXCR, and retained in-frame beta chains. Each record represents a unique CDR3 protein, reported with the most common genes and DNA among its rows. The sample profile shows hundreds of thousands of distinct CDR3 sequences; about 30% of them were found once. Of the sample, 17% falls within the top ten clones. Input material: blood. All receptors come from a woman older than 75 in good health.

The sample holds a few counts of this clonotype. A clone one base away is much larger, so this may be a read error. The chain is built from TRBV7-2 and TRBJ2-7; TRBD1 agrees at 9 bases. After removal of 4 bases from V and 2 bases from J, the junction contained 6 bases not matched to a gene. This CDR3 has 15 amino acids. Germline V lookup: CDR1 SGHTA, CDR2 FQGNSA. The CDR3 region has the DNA TGTGCCAGCAGCTCAGGGACAGGGCCTACCTACGAGCAGTACTTC. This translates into CASSSGTGPTYEQYF.

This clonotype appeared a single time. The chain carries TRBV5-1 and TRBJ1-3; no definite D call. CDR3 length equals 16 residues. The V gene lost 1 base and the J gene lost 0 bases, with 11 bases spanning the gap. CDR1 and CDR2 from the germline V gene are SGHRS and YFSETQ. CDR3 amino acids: CASSLPAAASGNTIYF. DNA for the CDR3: TGCGCCAGCAGCTTGCCCGCAGCTGCCTCTGGAAACACCATATATTTT.

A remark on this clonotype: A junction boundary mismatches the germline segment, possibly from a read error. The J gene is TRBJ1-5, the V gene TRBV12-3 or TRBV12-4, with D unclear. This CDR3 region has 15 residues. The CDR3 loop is CASSLAGVSNRPQHF. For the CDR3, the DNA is TGTGCCAGCAGTTTAGCCGGGGTTAGCAATCGGCCCCAGCATTTT.

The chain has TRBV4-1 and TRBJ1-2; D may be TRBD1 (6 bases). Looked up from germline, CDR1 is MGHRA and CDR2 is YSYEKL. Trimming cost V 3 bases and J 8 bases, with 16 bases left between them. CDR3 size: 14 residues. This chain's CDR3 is CASSQQRGAEGYTF. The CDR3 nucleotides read TGCGCCAGCAGCCAGCAAAGGGGGGCGGAGGGCTACACCTTC.

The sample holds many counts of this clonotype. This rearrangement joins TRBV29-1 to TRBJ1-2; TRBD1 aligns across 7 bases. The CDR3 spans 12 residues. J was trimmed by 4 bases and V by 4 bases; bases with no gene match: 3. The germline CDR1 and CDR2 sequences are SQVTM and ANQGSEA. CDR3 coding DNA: TGCAGCGTTGGACAGGGCATCTATGGCTACACCTTC. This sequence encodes CSVGQGIYGYTF. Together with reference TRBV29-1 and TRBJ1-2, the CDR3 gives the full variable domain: SAVISQKPSRDICQRGTSLTIQCQVDSQVTMMFWYRQQPGQSLTLIATANQGSEATYESGFVIDKFPISRPNLTFSTLTVSNMSPEDSSIYLCSVGQGIYGYTFGSGTRLTVV.

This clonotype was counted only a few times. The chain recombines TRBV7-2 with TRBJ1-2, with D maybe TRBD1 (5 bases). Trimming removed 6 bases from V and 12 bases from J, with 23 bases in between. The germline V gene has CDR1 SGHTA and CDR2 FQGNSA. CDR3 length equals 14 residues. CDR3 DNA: TGTGCCAGCAGTCCAACTGGGACTGTCTGGGGCCACACCTTC. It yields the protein CASSPTGTVWGHTF.

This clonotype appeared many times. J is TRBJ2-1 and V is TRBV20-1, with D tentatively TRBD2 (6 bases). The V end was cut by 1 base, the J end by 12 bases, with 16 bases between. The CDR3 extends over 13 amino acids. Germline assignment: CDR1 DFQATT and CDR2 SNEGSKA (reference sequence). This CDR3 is CSARGPRGGPQFF. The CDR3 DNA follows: TGCAGTGCTAGAGGCCCCCGGGGAGGTCCGCAGTTCTTC.

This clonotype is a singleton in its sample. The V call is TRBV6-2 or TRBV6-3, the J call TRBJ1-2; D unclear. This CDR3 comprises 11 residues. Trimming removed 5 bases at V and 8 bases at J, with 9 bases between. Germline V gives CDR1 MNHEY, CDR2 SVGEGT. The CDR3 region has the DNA TGTGCCAGCAGTGCCTTTAAAGGCTACACCTTC. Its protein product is CASSAFKGYTF.

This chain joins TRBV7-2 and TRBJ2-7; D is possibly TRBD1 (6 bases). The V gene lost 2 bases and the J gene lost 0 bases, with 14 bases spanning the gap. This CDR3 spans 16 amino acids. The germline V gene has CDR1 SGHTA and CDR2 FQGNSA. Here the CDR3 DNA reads TGTGCCAGCAGCTTAAGTGGCAGGGGTCCCTCCTACGAGCAGTACTTC. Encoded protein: CASSLSGRGPSYEQYF. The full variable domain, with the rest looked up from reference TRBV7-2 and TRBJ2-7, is GAGVSQSPSNKVTEKGKDVELRCDPISGHTALYWYRQSLGQGLEFLIYFQGNSAPDKSGLPSDRFSAERTGGSVSTLTIQRTQQEDSAVYLCASSLSGRGPSYEQYFGPGTRLTVT.

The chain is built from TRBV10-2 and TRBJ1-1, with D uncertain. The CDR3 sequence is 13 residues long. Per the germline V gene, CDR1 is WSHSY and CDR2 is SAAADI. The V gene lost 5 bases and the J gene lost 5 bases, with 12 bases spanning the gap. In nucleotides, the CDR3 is TGCGCCAGCAGTCCGACCATGGGGACTGAAGCTTTCTTT. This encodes CASSPTMGTEAFF.

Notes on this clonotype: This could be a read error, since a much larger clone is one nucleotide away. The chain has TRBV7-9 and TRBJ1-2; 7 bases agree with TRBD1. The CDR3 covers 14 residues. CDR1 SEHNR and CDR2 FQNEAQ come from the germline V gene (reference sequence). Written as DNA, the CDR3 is TGTGCCGGCAGCTTCTCGACAGGGATGGATGGCTACACCTTC. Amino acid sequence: CAGSFSTGMDGYTF.

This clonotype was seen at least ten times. The CDR3 region has the DNA TGTGCCAGCCTCGCAGGGAATCAGCCCCAGCATTTT. Encoded protein: CASLAGNQPQHF. This chain uses TRBV12-3 or TRBV12-4 with TRBJ1-5, with D possibly being TRBD1 (5 bases). The CDR3 has 12 residues. The V end was cut by 8 bases, the J end by 4 bases, with 9 bases between.

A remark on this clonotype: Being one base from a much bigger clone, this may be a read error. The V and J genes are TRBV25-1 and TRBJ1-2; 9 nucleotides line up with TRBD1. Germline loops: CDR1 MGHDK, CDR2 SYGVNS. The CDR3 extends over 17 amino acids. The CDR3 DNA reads TGTGCCCGCAGCGGAGAGACAATTTGGGGGACAGGGAAAGGCTACACCTTC. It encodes CARSGETIWGTGKGYTF.

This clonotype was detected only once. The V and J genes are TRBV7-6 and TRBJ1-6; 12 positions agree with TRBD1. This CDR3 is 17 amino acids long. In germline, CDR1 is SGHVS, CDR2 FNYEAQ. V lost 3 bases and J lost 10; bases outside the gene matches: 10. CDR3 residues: CASSFYPGQGASSPLHF. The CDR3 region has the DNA TGTGCCAGCAGCTTTTATCCGGGACAGGGGGCTTCCTCACCCCTCCACTTT. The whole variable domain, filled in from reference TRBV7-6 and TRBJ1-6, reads GAGVSQSPRYKVTKRGQDVALRCDPISGHVSLYWYRQALGQGPEFLTYFNYEAQQDKSGLPNDRFSAERPEGSISTLTIQRTEQRDSAMYRCASSFYPGQGASSPLHFGNGTRLTVT.

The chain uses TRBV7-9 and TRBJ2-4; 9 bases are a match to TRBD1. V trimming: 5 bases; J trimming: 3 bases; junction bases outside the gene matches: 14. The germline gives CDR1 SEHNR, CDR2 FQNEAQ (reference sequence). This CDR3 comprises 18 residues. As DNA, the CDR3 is TGTGCCAGCAGCCAGTATGCCGGGACAGGGACCTTCAAAAACATTCAGTACTTC. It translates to CASSQYAGTGTFKNIQYF.

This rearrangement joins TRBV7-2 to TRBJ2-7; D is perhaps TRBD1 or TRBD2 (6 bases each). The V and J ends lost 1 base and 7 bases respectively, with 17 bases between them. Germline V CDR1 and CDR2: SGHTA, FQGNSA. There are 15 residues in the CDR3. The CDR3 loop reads CASSLDGLGGLEQYF. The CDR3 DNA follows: TGTGCCAGCAGCTTAGATGGTTTAGGGGGGCTAGAGCAGTACTTC.

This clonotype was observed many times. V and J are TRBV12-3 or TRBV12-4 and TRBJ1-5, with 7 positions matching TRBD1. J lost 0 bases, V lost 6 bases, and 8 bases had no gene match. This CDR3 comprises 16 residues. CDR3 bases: TGTGCCAGCAGCAGTGGACAGGCCTATAGCAATCAGCCCCAGCATTTT. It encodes CASSSGQAYSNQPQHF.

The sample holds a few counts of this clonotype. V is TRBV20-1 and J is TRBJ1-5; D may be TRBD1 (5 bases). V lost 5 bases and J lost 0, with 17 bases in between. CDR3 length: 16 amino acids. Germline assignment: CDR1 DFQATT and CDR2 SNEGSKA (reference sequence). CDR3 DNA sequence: TGCAGTGCTGACAGAAGGATGGTCCGTAGCAATCAGCCCCAGCATTTT. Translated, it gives CSADRRMVRSNQPQHF.

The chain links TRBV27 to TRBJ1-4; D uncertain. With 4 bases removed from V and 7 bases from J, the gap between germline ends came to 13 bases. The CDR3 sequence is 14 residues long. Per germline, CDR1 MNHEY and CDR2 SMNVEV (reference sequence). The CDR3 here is CASSYSGRSEKLFF. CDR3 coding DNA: TGTGCCAGCAGTTACTCCGGGAGAAGTGAAAAACTGTTTTTT.

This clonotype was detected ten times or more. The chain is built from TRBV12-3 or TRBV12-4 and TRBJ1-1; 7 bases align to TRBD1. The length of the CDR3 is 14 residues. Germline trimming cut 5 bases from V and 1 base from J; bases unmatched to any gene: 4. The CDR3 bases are TGTGCCAGCAGTGACAGGGCGGGGAACACTGAAGCTTTCTTT. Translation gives CASSDRAGNTEAFF.